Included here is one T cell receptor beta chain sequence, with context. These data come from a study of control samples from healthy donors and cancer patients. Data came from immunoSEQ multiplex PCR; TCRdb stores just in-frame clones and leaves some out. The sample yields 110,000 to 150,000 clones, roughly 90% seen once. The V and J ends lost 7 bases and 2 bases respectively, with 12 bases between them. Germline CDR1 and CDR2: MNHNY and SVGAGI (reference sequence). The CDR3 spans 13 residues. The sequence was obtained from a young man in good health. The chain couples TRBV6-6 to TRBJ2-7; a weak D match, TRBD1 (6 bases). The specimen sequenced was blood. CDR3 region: CASNRAGAYEQYF. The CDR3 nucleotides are TGTGCCAGCAATCGGGCAGGGGCCTACGAGCAGTACTTC.